These 21 T cell receptor beta chains originate from one sample sequenced in a study of T cell repertoires in ileal Crohn's disease (dated by TCRdb to between 2017 and 2020). The library was made by the immunoSEQ multiplex PCR assay. TCRdb obtained this table from immuneACCESS and retained in-frame rearrangements with V and J assigned. These tables miss some clones; where compared with another copy, unresolved V genes account for less than half of the shortfall, and the remainder is unexplained. The table for this sample lists 14,000 or so clones; 84% of them were counted only once. Clones ranked in the top ten supply 5.5% to 7.5% of the sample. Material for sequencing was ileal tissue. The source of these receptors is an adult with Crohn's disease.

This chain uses TRBV5-4 with TRBJ2-5, with 10 positions matching TRBD2. The trim removed 4 bases at V and 5 bases at J, leaving 11 bases unmatched. This CDR3 comprises 16 residues. The V gene's germline CDR1 is SGHNT and CDR2 YYREEE (reference sequence). CDR3 bases: TGTGCCAGCAGCCCCGAGCTAGCGGGGGTTTTCGAGACCCAGTACTTC. It is translated as CASSPELAGVFETQYF.

The rearrangement joins TRBV11-3 to TRBJ2-2; TRBD1 matches 10 bases. Trimming removed 5 bases from V and 3 bases from J; junction bases left unmatched: 3. Germline CDR1 reads SGHNT; CDR2 reads YENEEA. The CDR3 totals 15 residues. CDR3 protein: CASSRGTGDTGELFF. CDR3 sequence (DNA): TGTGCCAGCAGCCGCGGGACAGGGGACACCGGGGAGCTGTTTTTT.

The rearrangement links TRBV11-3 to TRBJ1-1; TRBD1 is a possible D gene (5 bases). The CDR3 is made up of 15 amino acids. Germline CDR1 reads SGHNT; CDR2 reads YENEEA. Deletions cut 1 base from V and 1 base from J, with 10 bases between. Here the CDR3 reads CASSLGMGGNTEAFF. DNA of the CDR3: TGTGCCAGCAGCTTAGGCATGGGGGGGAACACTGAAGCTTTCTTT.

This CDR3 is CASPATGTEKLFF. The CDR3 coding sequence is TGTGCCAGCCCTGCGACAGGGACTGAAAAACTGTTTTTT. V gene TRBV14 combines with J gene TRBJ1-4; 7 bases map to TRBD1. Looked up from germline, CDR1 is SGHDN and CDR2 is FVKESK. Losses at the gene ends were 8 bases for V and 7 bases for J; bases not matched to a gene: 7. This CDR3 contains 13 residues.

The V and J genes are TRBV6-5 and TRBJ2-2, with 9 bases fitting TRBD1. CDR1 and CDR2 from the germline V gene are MNHEY and SVGAGI. The CDR3 loop spans 15 amino acids. V shed 7 bases, J shed 3 bases, and the junction held 6 bases outside the gene matches. In DNA form, the CDR3 reads TGTGCCAGCAATGGAGACAGGGGGGACACCGGGGAGCTGTTTTTT. Translating gives CASNGDRGDTGELFF.

This CDR3 reads CASSGTGIYQPQHF. The CDR3 DNA reads as TGTGCCAGCAGCGGGACAGGGATCTATCAGCCCCAGCATTTT. The chain carries TRBV11-2 and TRBJ1-5; 9 bases align to TRBD1. With 5 bases clipped from V and 5 bases from J, the junction kept 4 bases outside the gene matches. Germline V CDR1 and CDR2: SGHAT, FQNNGV. This CDR3 has 14 residues. Using reference TRBV11-2 and TRBJ1-5 for the parts outside the CDR3, the full variable domain is EAGVAQSPRYKIIEKRQSVAFWCNPISGHATLYWYQQILGQGPKLLIQFQNNGVVDDSQLPKDRFSAERLKGVDSTLKIQPAKLEDSAVYLCASSGTGIYQPQHFGDGTRLSIL.

The chain recombines TRBV5-1 with TRBJ2-7; 12 nucleotides agree with TRBD1. This CDR3 region has 13 residues. Germline trimming cut 7 bases from V and 6 bases from J; bases unmatched to any gene: 5. Germline V CDR1 and CDR2: SGHRS, YFSETQ. The CDR3 protein is CASQGQGASEQYF. For the CDR3, the DNA is TGCGCCAGCCAGGGACAGGGGGCTTCCGAGCAGTACTTC. Looking up the rest from reference TRBV5-1 and TRBJ2-7 gives the full variable domain: KAGVTQTPRYLIKTRGQQVTLSCSPISGHRSVSWYQQTPGQGLQFLFEYFSETQRNKGNFPGRFSGRQFSNSRSEMNVSTLELGDSALYLCASQGQGASEQYFGPGTRLTVT.

This chain links TRBV2 with TRBJ2-1; 7 bases are shared with TRBD2. The ends lost 11 bases at V and 4 bases at J; junction bases unmatched: 14. The germline V gene has CDR1 SNHLY and CDR2 FYNNEI. The CDR3 runs to 15 residues. The CDR3 loop reads CAQQNRRGRYNEQFF. The CDR3 DNA reads as TGTGCCCAGCAAAATAGGCGGGGGAGATACAATGAGCAGTTCTTC.

V usage is TRBV29-1 and J usage is TRBJ1-1, with 7 bases that match TRBD1. The V gene end was trimmed by 5 bases and the J gene end by 0 bases; junction bases not matched to a gene: 3. Germline CDR1 reads SQVTM; CDR2 reads ANQGSEA. This CDR3 comprises 13 residues. The CDR3, as DNA: TGCAGCGTTCGGACAGGTGTGAACACTGAAGCTTTCTTT. Its protein is CSVRTGVNTEAFF.

This CDR3 is CASSPLAGRDGYTF. The CDR3 DNA is TGTGCCAGCTCACCACTGGCTGGGAGGGATGGCTACACCTTC. V gene TRBV18 combines with J gene TRBJ1-2; D is unresolved. The CDR3 loop spans 14 amino acids. The ends were cut back, 1 base at V and 6 bases at J, with 12 bases in the middle. Germline values: CDR1 KGHSH, CDR2 LQKENI.

The chain recombines TRBV28 with TRBJ2-7; 8 bases align to TRBD1. The ends lost 8 bases at V and 5 bases at J; junction bases unmatched: 11. The germline V gene encodes CDR1 MDHEN and CDR2 SYDVKM. CDR3 length: 14 residues. The CDR3 sequence is CASLKGQVEDEQYF. Here the CDR3 DNA reads TGTGCCAGCCTAAAGGGACAGGTAGAGGACGAGCAGTACTTC.

The genes are TRBV7-8 and TRBJ2-1, with 12 bases matching TRBD2. Trimming at V came to 5 bases and at J to 6 bases, leaving 5 bases not matched to a gene. Per the germline V gene, CDR1 is SGHVS and CDR2 is FQNEAQ. The CDR3 sequence is 15 residues long. CDR3 nucleotides: TGTGCCAGCAGCCCGACTAGCGGGAGTGCCAATGAGCAGTTCTTC. Residues: CASSPTSGSANEQFF.

This clone appeared once. One junction end disagrees with the germline gene, perhaps due to a read error. This chain joins TRBV27 and TRBJ2-4, with D perhaps matching TRBD2 (6 bases). This CDR3 is 16 amino acids long. CDR1 is MNHEY, CDR2 SMNVEV, per germline (reference sequence). The CDR3 DNA reads TGTGCCAGGGGGGAGGCAGCCACCCAAGCCAAAGACATTCAGTACTTC. It encodes CARGEAATQAKDIQYF.

In DNA, the CDR3 is TGTGCCAGCTCACCTCCCCTAATAGATACGCAGTATTTT. This gives the protein CASSPPLIDTQYF. The chain uses TRBV18 and TRBJ2-3, with D hard to call. CDR1 and CDR2 from the germline V gene are KGHSH and LQKENI. Trimming cost V 3 bases and J 5 bases, with 9 bases left between them. The CDR3 totals 13 residues.

This clone was observed a single time. The chain carries TRBV28 and TRBJ2-7, with 12 bases fitting TRBD1. Per germline, CDR1 MDHEN and CDR2 SYDVKM. V shed 7 bases and J 3 bases; nucleotides not matched to a gene: 4. There are 14 residues in the CDR3. The CDR3 nucleotides read TGTGCCAGCACCCGGGACAGGGGGCTCTACGAGCAGTACTTC. This translates into CASTRDRGLYEQYF.

This chain connects TRBV9 to TRBJ2-5; 12 positions agree with TRBD2. Germline CDR1 reads SGDLS; CDR2 reads YYNGEE. This CDR3 spans 15 amino acids. After removal of 0 bases from V and 5 bases from J, the junction contained 2 bases not matched to a gene. This chain's CDR3 is CASSVGTSGVETQYF. CDR3 DNA: TGTGCCAGCAGCGTAGGGACTAGCGGGGTGGAGACCCAGTACTTC.

The rearrangement joins TRBV28 to TRBJ2-3; D perhaps matches TRBD2 (6 bases). The V end lost 7 bases, the J end lost 2 bases, and 13 bases lay between the germline ends. Germline V gives CDR1 MDHEN, CDR2 SYDVKM. This CDR3 is 14 amino acids long. CDR3 sequence (DNA): TGTGCCAGCACCTTAGGGACTGCCACAGATACGCAGTATTTT. This translates into CASTLGTATDTQYF.

The V gene is TRBV5-1, the J gene TRBJ2-7; weak D call: TRBD1 (6 bases). CDR1 and CDR2 from the germline V gene are SGHRS and YFSETQ. CDR3 length: 15 amino acids. Trimming removed 0 bases from V and 0 bases from J, with 10 bases in between. In nucleotides, the CDR3 is TGCGCCAGCAGCTTGGCGTGGACAGTCTCCTACGAGCAGTACTTC. This sequence encodes CASSLAWTVSYEQYF.

The chain recombines TRBV7-3 with TRBJ1-6; 7 bases are shared with TRBD1. The CDR3 extends over 15 amino acids. V was clipped by 2 bases and J by 7 bases; unmatched bases: 5. From germline, CDR1 is SGHTA and CDR2 FQGTGA. CDR3 sequence (DNA): TGTGCCAGCAGCTTAGCAGGGGGAGGAAATTCACCCCTCCACTTT. It encodes CASSLAGGGNSPLHF.

The chain employs TRBV15 and TRBJ2-7; possibly TRBD1 for D (5 bases). The V and J ends lost 0 bases and 3 bases respectively, with 12 bases between them. Germline V CDR1 and CDR2: LNHNV, YYDKDF (reference sequence). This CDR3 region has 15 residues. CDR3 bases: TGTGCCACCAGCAGAGATAGGCAGGGATTCTACGAGCAGTACTTC. Its translation is CATSRDRQGFYEQYF.

CDR3 bases: TGTGCCAGCAGTTACCCTGGCAGTGATGAGCAGTTCTTC. Its translation: CASSYPGSDEQFF. The chain recombines TRBV6-6 with TRBJ2-1; D is ambiguous. From germline, CDR1 is MNHNY and CDR2 SVGAGI (reference sequence). This CDR3 comprises 13 residues. Trimming left V 2 bases short and J 8 bases short, with 10 bases between.